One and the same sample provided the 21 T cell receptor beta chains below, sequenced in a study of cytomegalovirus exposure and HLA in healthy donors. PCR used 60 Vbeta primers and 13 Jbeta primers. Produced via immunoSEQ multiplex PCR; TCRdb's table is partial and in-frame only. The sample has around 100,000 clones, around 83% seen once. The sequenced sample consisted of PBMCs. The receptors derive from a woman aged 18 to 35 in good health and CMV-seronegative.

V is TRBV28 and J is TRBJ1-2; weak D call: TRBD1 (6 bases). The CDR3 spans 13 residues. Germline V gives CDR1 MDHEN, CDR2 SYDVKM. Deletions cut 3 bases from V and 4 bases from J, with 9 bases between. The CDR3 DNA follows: TGTGCCAGCAGTTTCTCAGGGGCCTATGGCTACACCTTC. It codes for CASSFSGAYGYTF.

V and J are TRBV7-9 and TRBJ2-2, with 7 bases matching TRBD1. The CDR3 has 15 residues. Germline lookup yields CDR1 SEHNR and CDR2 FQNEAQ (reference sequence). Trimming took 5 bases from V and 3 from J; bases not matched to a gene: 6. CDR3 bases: TGTGCCAGCAGCAAGAACAGGGGTCACACCGGGGAGCTGTTTTTT. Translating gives CASSKNRGHTGELFF.

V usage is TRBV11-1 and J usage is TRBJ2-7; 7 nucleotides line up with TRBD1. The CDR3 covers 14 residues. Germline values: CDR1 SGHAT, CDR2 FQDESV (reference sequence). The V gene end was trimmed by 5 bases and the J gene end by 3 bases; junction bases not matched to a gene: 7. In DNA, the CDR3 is TGTGCCAGCAGCGTCCGACAGGGCTACTACGAGCAGTACTTC. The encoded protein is CASSVRQGYYEQYF.

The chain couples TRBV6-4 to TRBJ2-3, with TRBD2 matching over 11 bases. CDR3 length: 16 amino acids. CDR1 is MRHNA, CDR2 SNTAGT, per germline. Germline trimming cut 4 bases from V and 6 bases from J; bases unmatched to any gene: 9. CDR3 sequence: CASSVKTSGAADTQYF. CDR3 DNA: TGTGCCAGCAGTGTCAAGACTAGCGGGGCGGCCGATACGCAGTATTTT.

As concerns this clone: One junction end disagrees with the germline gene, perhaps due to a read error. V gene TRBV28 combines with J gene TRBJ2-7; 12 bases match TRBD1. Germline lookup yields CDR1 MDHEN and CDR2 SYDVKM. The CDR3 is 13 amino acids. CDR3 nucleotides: TGTGCCAGCAGGGGGACAGGGGGCGGGGTGTCGTCCTTC. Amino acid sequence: CASRGTGGGVSSF.

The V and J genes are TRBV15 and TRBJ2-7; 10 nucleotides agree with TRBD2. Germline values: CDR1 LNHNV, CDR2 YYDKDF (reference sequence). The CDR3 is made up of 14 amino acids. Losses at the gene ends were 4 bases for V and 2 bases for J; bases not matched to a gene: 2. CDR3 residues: CATSITSGAYEQYF. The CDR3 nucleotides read TGTGCCACCAGCATCACTAGCGGGGCCTACGAGCAGTACTTC.

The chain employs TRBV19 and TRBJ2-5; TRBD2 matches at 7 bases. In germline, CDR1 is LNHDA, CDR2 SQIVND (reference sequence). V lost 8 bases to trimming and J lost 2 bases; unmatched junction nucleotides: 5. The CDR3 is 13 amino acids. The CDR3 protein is CASAGVLQETQYF. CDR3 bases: TGTGCCAGTGCGGGGGTCCTACAAGAGACCCAGTACTTC.

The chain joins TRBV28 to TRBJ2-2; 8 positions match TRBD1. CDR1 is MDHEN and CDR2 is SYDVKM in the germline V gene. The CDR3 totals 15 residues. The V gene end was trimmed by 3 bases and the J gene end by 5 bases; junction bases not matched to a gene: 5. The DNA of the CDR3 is TGTGCCAGCAGTTTGGACAGGGTCGGGACCGGGGAGCTGTTTTTT. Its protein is CASSLDRVGTGELFF. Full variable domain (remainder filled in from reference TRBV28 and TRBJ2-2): DVKVTQSSRYLVKRTGEKVFLECVQDMDHENMFWYRQDPGLGLRLIYFSYDVKMKEKGDIPEGYSVSREKKERFSLILESASTNQTSMYLCASSLDRVGTGELFFGEGSRLTVL.

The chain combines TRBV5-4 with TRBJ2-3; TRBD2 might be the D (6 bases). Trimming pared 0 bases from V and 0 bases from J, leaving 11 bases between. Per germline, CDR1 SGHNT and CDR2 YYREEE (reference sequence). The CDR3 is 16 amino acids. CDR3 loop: CASSLDLATSTDTQYF. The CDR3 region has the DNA TGTGCCAGCAGCTTGGACCTAGCGACTAGCACAGATACGCAGTATTTT.

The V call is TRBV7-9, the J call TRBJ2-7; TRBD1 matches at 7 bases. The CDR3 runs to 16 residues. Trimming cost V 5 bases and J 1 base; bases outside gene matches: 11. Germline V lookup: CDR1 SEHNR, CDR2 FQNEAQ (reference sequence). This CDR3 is CASSPSGTANSYEQYF. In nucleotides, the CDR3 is TGTGCCAGCAGCCCCTCCGGGACAGCAAATTCCTACGAGCAGTACTTC.

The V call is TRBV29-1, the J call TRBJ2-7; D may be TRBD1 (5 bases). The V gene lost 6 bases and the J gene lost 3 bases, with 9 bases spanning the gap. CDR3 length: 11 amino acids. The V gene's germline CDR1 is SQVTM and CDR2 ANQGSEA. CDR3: CSVIDSYEQYF. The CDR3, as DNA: TGCAGCGTGATCGACAGCTACGAGCAGTACTTC.

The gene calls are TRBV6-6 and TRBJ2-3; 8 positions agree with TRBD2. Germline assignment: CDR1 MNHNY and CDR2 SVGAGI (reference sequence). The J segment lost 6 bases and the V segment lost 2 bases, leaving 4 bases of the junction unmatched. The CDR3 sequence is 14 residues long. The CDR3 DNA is TGTGCCAGCAGTTACCGGGGGGGTAGGGATACGCAGTATTTT. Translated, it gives CASSYRGGRDTQYF.

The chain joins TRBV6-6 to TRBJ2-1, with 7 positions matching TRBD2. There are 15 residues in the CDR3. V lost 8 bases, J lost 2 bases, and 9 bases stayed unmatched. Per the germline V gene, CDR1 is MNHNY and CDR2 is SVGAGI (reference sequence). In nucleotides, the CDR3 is TGTGCCAGCGGCCTTTTTGCGGGAGCCTACAATGAGCAGTTCTTC. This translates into CASGLFAGAYNEQFF.

The CDR3 sequence: CASTPRGGESEAFF. CDR3 nucleotide sequence: TGTGCCAGCACCCCAAGGGGTGGAGAATCGGAAGCTTTCTTT. The V call is TRBV27, the J call TRBJ1-1; maybe TRBD1 (5 bases). CDR1 and CDR2 (germline): MNHEY, SMNVEV (reference sequence). The length of the CDR3 is 14 residues. Trimming took 7 bases from V and 8 from J, leaving 20 bases between them.

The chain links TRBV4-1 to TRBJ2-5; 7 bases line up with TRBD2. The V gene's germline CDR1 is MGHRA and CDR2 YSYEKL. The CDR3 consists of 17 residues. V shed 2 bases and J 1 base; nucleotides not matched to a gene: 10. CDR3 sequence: CASSQSGGDLSQETQYF. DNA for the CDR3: TGCGCCAGCAGCCAATCTGGGGGGGACCTCTCCCAAGAGACCCAGTACTTC.

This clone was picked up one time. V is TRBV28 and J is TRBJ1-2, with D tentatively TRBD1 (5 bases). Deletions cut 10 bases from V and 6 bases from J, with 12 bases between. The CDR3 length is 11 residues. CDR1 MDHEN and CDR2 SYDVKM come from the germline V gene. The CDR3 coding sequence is TGTGCCATCCCCCGGGGGGATGGCTACACCTTC. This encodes CAIPRGDGYTF.

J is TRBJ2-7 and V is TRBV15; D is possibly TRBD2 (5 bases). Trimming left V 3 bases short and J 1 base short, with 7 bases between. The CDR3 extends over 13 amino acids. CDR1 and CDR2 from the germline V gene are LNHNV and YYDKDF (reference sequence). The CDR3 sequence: CATSRGRSYEQYF. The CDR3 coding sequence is TGTGCCACCAGCAGGGGGAGATCCTACGAGCAGTACTTC.

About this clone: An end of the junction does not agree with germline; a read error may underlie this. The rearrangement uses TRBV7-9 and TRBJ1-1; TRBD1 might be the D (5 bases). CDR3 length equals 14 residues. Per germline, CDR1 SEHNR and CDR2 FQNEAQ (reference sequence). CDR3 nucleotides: TGTTCCAGCAGCTTTTGGACAACGAACACTGAAGCTTTCTTT. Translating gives CSSSFWTTNTEAFF.

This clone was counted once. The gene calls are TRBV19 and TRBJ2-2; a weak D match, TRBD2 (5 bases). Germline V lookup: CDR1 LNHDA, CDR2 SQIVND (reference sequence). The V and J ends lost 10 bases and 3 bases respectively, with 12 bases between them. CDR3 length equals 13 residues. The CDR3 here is CAIHTRDTGELFF. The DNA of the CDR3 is TGTGCCATTCACACTAGGGACACCGGGGAGCTGTTTTTT.

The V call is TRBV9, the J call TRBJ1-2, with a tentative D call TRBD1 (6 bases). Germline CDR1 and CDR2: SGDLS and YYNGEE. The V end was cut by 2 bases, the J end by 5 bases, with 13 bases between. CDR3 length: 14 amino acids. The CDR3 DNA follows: TGTGCCAGCAGCGTGACAGGCGGCTTTTATGGCTACACCTTC. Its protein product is CASSVTGGFYGYTF. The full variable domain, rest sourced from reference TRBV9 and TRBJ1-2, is DSGVTQTPKHLITATGQRVTLRCSPRSGDLSVYWYQQSLDQGLQFLIQYYNGEERAKGNILERFSAQQFPDLHSELNLSSLELGDSALYFCASSVTGGFYGYTFGSGTRLTVV.

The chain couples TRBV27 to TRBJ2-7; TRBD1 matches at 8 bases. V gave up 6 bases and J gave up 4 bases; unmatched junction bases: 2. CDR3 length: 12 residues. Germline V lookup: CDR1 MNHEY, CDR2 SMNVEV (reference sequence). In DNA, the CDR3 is TGTGCCAGCAGGACAGGGGAGTACGAGCAGTACTTC. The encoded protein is CASRTGEYEQYF.